What follows is one T cell receptor (beta chain) and its context. Its antigen remains unknown. Library preparation for TCR beta used quantitative 5'-RACE with molecular barcodes. One entry per CDR3 protein results from TCRdb running MiXCR on the 5' RACE reads. The table has hundreds of thousands of distinct CDR3 sequences, around 21% seen once. This sample is part of a study of CD8 T cells in ankylosing spondylitis. Findings of the study overall: Seemingly characteristic of ankylosing spondylitis blood was a TCR beta motif consisting of 7 or 8 highly homologous variants. Some motif variants were previously reported in reactive arthritis synovial fluid and blood.

V was pared by 2 bases and J by 7 bases, with 11 bases of the junction left unmatched. Per germline, CDR1 LNHNV and CDR2 YYDKDF (reference sequence). The CDR3 is 16 amino acids. The clonotype was recovered from a female donor with ankylosing spondylitis or in good health (not recorded which). The specimen was blood, either unsorted or a sorted T cell fraction (not recorded which). The J gene is TRBJ2-1, the V gene TRBV15; 7 nucleotides agree with TRBD2. CDR3 DNA: TGTGCCACCAGCAGACGAGCGGGACTCAAAATGAATGAGCAGTTCTTC. It is translated as CATSRRAGLKMNEQFF.